The T cell receptor beta chain described here comes from a study of CD8+CD57+ T cells in acquired aplastic anemia. Sequencing involved patients with CD8+CD57+ cell expansion previously shown by flow cytometry. TCR beta VDJ combinations and CDR3 sequences were profiled from genomic DNA. MiXCR, applied by TCRdb to the reads, yields one record per CDR3 protein. The profile shows around 200,000 distinct CDR3 sequences, 50% to 65% of them singletons. There are a few counts of this clonotype. The sequenced sample consisted of sorted CD4+, CD8+, or CD8+CD57+ T cells (not recorded which) from PBMCs. This clonotype was obtained from a human donor with aplastic anemia.

Here the CDR3 reads CASSIRQGYEQYF. The CDR3 DNA sequence: TGCGCCAGCAGCATACGACAGGGCTACGAGCAGTACTTC. This chain uses TRBV5-1 with TRBJ2-7; 7 bases fit TRBD1. CDR3 size: 13 residues. Losses at the gene ends were 4 bases for V and 3 bases for J; bases not matched to a gene: 4. Germline CDR1 SGHRS, CDR2 YFSETQ. Full variable domain (outside the CDR3, taken from reference TRBV5-1 and TRBJ2-7): KAGVTQTPRYLIKTRGQQVTLSCSPISGHRSVSWYQQTPGQGLQFLFEYFSETQRNKGNFPGRFSGRQFSNSRSEMNVSTLELGDSALYLCASSIRQGYEQYFGPGTRLTVT.